This T cell receptor beta chain was sequenced during a study of CD8 T cells in ankylosing spondylitis. Study conclusions and caveats: For ankylosing spondylitis blood, a TCR beta motif of seven to nine highly homologous variants appeared characteristic. Disease-associated clonotypes exhibited CD8+ identity and were relatively infrequent in peripheral blood. Disease-linked clones reportedly showed significant enrichment in matched ankylosing spondylitis synovial fluid.

This clonotype was detected ten times or more. Antigen: not known. The CDR3 does not close with the conserved phenylalanine or tryptophan, likely indicating a read error. The limits of the CDR3 on the DNA are not certain, so only TCRdb's listed CDR3 is given. Libraries for TCR beta were made by quantitative 5'-RACE with molecular barcodes. TCRdb redid the calling of the 5' RACE reads with MiXCR, one entry per CDR3 protein. The table has 200,000 or so distinct CDR3 sequences, about 20% seen once; the top ten hold around 4.5%. Germline V CDR1 and CDR2: MNHNS, SASEGT. From its first to its last residue, the CDR3 has 12 amino acids.

Input material: blood, either unsorted or a sorted T cell fraction (not recorded which). The chain combines TRBV6-1 with TRBJ2-1; TRBD2 is the table's D call, not checked against the DNA. This TCR was sampled from a male donor between 10 and 30 years old with ankylosing spondylitis or in good health (not recorded which). The CDR3 protein is CASSESKREVPL.